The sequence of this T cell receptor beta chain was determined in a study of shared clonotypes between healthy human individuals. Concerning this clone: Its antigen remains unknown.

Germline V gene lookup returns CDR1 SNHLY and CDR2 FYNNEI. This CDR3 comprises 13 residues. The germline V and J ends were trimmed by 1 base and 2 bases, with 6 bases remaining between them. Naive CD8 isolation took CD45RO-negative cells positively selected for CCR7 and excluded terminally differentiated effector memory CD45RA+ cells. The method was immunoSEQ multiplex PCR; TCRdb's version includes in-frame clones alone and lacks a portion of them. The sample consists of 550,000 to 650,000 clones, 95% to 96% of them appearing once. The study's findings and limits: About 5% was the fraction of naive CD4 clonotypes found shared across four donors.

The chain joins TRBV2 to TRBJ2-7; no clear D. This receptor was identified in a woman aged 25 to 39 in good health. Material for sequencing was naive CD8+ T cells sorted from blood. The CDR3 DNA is TGTGCCAGCAGTGAAGTTGTAACCTACGAGCAGTACTTC. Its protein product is CASSEVVTYEQYF.